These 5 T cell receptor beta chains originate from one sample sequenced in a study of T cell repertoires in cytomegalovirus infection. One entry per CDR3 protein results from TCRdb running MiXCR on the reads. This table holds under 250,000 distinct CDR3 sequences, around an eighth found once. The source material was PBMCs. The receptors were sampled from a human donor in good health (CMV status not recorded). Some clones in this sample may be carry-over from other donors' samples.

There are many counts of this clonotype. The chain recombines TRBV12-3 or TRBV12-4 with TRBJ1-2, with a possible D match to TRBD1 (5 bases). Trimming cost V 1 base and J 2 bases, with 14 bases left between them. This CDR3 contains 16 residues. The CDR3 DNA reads TGTGCCAGCAGTTTAGGAGGCGTCAGGGCGAACTATGGCTACACCTTC. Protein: CASSLGGVRANYGYTF.

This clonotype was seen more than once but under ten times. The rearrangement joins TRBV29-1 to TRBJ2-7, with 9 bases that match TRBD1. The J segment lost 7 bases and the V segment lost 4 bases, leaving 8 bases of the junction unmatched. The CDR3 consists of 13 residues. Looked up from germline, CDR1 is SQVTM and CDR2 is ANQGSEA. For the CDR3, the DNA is TGCAGCGTTGCAGAAACAGGGGGCGGGGAGCAGTACTTC. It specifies CSVAETGGGEQYF.

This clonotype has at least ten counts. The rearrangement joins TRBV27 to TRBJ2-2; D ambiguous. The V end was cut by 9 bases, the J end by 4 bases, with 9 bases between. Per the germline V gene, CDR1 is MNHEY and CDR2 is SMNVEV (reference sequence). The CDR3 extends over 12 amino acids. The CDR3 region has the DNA TGTGCCAGTGCTTGGGGCACCGGGGAGCTGTTTTTT. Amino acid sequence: CASAWGTGELFF.

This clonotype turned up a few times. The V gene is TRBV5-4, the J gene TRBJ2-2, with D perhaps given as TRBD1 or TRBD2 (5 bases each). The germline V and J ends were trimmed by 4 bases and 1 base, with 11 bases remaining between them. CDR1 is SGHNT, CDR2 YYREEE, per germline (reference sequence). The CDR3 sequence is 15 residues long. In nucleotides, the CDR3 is TGTGCCAGCAGCCGGGGACGGGAGAACACCGGGGAGCTGTTTTTT. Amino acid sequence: CASSRGRENTGELFF.

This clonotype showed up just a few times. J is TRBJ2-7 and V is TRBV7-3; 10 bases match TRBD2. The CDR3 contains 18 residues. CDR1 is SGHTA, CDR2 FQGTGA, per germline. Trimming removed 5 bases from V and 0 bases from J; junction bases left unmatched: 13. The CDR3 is CASSATSLLAGLSYEQYF. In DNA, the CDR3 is TGTGCCAGCAGCGCTACAAGCTTACTAGCGGGGCTCTCCTACGAGCAGTACTTC.